The source of this T cell receptor beta chain is a study of a mutant IDH1 vaccine in newly diagnosed glioma. At the level of the study: Patients came in for eight vaccinations, in weeks 1, 3, 5, 7, 11, 15, 19 and 23. Patients under treatment included approximately 60% males and about 40% females and had a mean age of about 37 years. Therapy received beforehand was radiotherapy, temozolomide, or both, with most patients given both. Whole-study findings and limits: Apparently, pseudoprogression bore no relation to changes among the top peripheral T cell clonotypes.

Remarks on this clone: What it recognizes is unknown.

Assay used: immunoSEQ multiplex PCR; TCRdb lists only in-frame clones, some missing. This table holds some 60,000 clones, more than 80% found once. The CDR3 has 16 residues. CDR1 SGHNT and CDR2 YENEEA come from the germline V gene. Trimming pared 5 bases from V and 3 bases from J, leaving 18 bases between. The time point: week 11, during vaccination. Every vaccination contained 300 ug of the mutant IDH1 20-mer peptide and was paired with topical imiquimod. The chain recombines TRBV11-3 with TRBJ2-3; D may be TRBD2 (5 bases). The TCR was taken from a man in his thirties or forties with glioma. Source: PBMCs, taken from a glioma patient whose treatment included an IDH1 peptide vaccine. CDR3: CASSPGGSGSTDTQYF. The CDR3 DNA sequence: TGTGCCAGCAGCCCCGGAGGTTCGGGGAGTACAGATACGCAGTATTTT.